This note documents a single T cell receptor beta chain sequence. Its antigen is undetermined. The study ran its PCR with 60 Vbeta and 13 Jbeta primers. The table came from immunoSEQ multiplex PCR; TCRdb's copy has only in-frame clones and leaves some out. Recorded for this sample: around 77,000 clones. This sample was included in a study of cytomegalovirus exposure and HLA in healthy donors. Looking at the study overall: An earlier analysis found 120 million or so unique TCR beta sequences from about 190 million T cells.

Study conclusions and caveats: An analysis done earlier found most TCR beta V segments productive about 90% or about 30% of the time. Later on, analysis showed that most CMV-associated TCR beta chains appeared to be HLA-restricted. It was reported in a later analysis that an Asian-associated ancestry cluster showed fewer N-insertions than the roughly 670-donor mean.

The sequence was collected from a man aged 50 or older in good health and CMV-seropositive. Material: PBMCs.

The CDR3, as DNA: TGCGCCAGCAGCCAATACGGACAGAGCTCCTACGAGCAGTACTTC. The encoded protein is CASSQYGQSSYEQYF. This chain links TRBV4-1 with TRBJ2-7; tentative D call: TRBD1 (6 bases). Trimming removed 2 bases from V and 0 bases from J, with 11 bases in between. Germline V gives CDR1 MGHRA, CDR2 YSYEKL. This CDR3 comprises 15 residues.